The rows below give T cell receptor beta chains drawn from one sample of a study of blood T cell repertoires in COVID-19. The assay was immunoSEQ multiplex PCR, and TCRdb's table has in-frame clones only and misses some. The data show a few hundred thousand clones, around 90% seen once. The sample comprised peripheral blood. The receptors shown here come from a woman aged 70-85 years with COVID-19, enrolled during active disease. Both conserved end residues are trimmed from each CDR3. D genes are given only for firm matches. Only part of the rows carry a size: once, few, many, or a class if the clone is expanded.

v_call	cdr3_length	d_call	j_call	clone_size	cdr3_aa
TRBV6-5	10	-	TRBJ1-1	-	ASSPGGTEAF
TRBV27	14	TRBD2	TRBJ2-5	-	ASNSQRSGRQETQY
TRBV5-1	11	TRBD1	TRBJ1-5	-	ASSLTGSQPQH
TRBV6-1	11	-	TRBJ2-4	-	ASSDDWVNIQY
TRBV5-1	13	-	TRBJ1-3	-	ASSLALGVGNTIY
TRBV20-1	8	-	TRBJ2-5	-	SASRGTQY
TRBV11-2	10	-	TRBJ1-2	-	ASSSDSYGYT
TRBV2	13	TRBD2	TRBJ2-2	-	ASRASGVNTGELF
TRBV18	12	TRBD2	TRBJ2-1	-	ASSPKAGNNEQF
TRBV11-3	13	TRBD1	TRBJ1-1	once	ASSRDRGVNTEAF
TRBV20-1	9	-	TRBJ2-7	few	SAGTPYEQY
TRBV11-3	13	TRBD1	TRBJ1-1	large	ASSTRQGKSTEAF
TRBV10-3	13	-	TRBJ1-4	once	AISESTGLREKLF
TRBV7-9	13	TRBD2	TRBJ2-7	-	ASSPAGGPLYEQY
TRBV19	13	TRBD1	TRBJ1-4	-	ASSTAGGAVEKLF
TRBV7-9	15	TRBD2	TRBJ2-7	once	ASSTPLSGGTGWEQY
TRBV27	16	TRBD2	TRBJ2-2	once	ASSLWGGRAQPTGELF
TRBV27	13	-	TRBJ1-1	-	ASSLTPTPEIEAF
TRBV11-2	12	-	TRBJ2-3	-	ASSFGGHSDTQY
TRBV29-1	11	TRBD1	TRBJ2-7	-	SVETTGFYEQY
TRBV19	13	-	TRBJ1-1	-	ATTITGMMNTEAF
TRBV24-1	13	-	TRBJ2-7	-	ATSVEKLSSYEQY
TRBV28	15	-	TRBJ2-2	-	ASSLTQGSLNTGELF
TRBV28	15	-	TRBJ1-6	-	ASRLNRSPSNNSPLH
TRBV24-1	13	TRBD2	TRBJ2-1	-	ATASGSLSYNEQF
TRBV15	15	TRBD1	TRBJ2-7	-	ATSRDRGTGGHYEQY